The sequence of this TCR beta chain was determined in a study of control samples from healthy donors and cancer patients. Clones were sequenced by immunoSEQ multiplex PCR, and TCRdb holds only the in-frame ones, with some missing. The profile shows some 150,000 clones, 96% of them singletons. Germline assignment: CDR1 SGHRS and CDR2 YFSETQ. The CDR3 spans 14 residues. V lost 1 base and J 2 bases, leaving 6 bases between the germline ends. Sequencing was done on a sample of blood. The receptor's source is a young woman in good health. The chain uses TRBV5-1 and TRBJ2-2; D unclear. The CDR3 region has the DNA TGCGCCAGCAGCTTGTCCCTCAACACCGGGGAGCTGTTTTTT. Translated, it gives CASSLSLNTGELFF.